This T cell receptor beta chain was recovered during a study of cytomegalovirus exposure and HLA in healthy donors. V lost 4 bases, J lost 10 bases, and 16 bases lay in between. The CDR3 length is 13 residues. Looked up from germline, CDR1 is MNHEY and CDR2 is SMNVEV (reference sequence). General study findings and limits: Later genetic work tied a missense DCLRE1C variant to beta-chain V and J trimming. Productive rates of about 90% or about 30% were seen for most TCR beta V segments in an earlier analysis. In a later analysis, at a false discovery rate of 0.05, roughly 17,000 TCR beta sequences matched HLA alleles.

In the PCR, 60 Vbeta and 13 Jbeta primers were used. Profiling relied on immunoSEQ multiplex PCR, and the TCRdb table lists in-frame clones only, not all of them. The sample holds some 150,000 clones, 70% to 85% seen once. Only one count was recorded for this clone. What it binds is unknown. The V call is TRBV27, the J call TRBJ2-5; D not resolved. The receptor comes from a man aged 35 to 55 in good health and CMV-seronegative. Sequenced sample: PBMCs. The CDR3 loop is CASSSSPRRGQYF. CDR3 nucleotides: TGTGCCAGCAGTTCCTCGCCTCGAAGAGGCCAGTACTTC.